What follows are 31 T cell receptor beta chains derived from one specimen sequenced in a study of sequential checkpoint blockade in melanoma. TCRdb's copy holds only in-frame clones and misses some; the assay was immunoSEQ multiplex PCR. The data contain over 25,000 clones, approximately 77% of them singletons. The treatment is: randomized to nivolumab then ipilimumab (arm A) or the reverse (arm B). The source was CD8+ T cells sorted from blood (inferred from file names), collected from a patient given nivolumab and ipilimumab in sequence. The receptors were gathered from a human donor with melanoma.

V and J are TRBV7-9 and TRBJ2-6, with TRBD2 identical over 7 bases. After removal of 7 bases from V and 2 bases from J, the junction contained 11 bases not matched to a gene. The CDR3 length is 17 residues. Per the germline V gene, CDR1 is SEHNR and CDR2 is FQNEAQ (reference sequence). The CDR3 DNA follows: TGTGCCAGCACATCCACCTTTCTAGCGGCTGGGGCCAACGTCCTGACTTTC. Encoded protein: CASTSTFLAAGANVLTF.

This clone was counted only a few times. In nucleotides, the CDR3 is TGCGCCAGCAGCCAAGATCGTGCGGCAGGGGGCGAGTTCGATGGCTACACCTTC. Translation gives CASSQDRAAGGEFDGYTF. This chain links TRBV4-3 with TRBJ1-2; 8 bases line up with TRBD1. Germline loops: CDR1 LGHNA, CDR2 YSLEER. CDR3 length: 18 residues. J lost 6 bases, V lost 0 bases, and 15 bases had no gene match.

This rearrangement joins TRBV7-3 to TRBJ1-2; 10 nucleotides agree with TRBD1. The CDR3 consists of 14 residues. V lost 8 bases and J lost 7; bases outside the gene matches: 10. Germline V lookup: CDR1 SGHTA, CDR2 FQGTGA. CDR3 DNA: TGTGCCAGCGACGGGACAGGGGAAGGTCTTGGCTACACCTTC. It specifies CASDGTGEGLGYTF.

The chain links TRBV5-5 to TRBJ2-1; D gene unclear. This CDR3 has 13 amino acids. Germline V gene sequence: CDR1 SGHKS, CDR2 YYEKEE (reference sequence). Trimming removed 3 bases from V and 7 bases from J, with 11 bases in between. The CDR3 DNA reads as TGTGCCAGCAGCTACGACACACGTAATGAGCAGTTCTTC. Translating gives CASSYDTRNEQFF.

This chain links TRBV7-9 with TRBJ1-5; D is perhaps TRBD1 (5 bases). Trimming took off 5 bases at V and 6 bases at J, with 17 bases between the two ends. The CDR3 is 15 residues long. Germline assignment: CDR1 SEHNR and CDR2 FQNEAQ (reference sequence). In nucleotides, the CDR3 is TGTGCCAGCAGCAATTCAGCGTTGGGGCCTCAGCCCCAGCATTTT. This sequence encodes CASSNSALGPQPQHF.

The chain uses TRBV7-8 and TRBJ1-5, with TRBD1 as a possible D gene (6 bases). CDR1 and CDR2 from the germline V gene are SGHVS and FQNEAQ. This CDR3 region has 15 residues. Trimming removed 5 bases at V and 4 bases at J, with 15 bases between. In DNA, the CDR3 is TGTGCCAGCAGCCCGCTCGACAGGCAGAATCAGCCCCAGCATTTT. Its translation is CASSPLDRQNQPQHF.

V usage is TRBV27 and J usage is TRBJ2-1, with 9 bases aligning to TRBD1. The CDR3 consists of 14 residues. Germline-derived CDR1 and CDR2 are MNHEY and SMNVEV (reference sequence). Trimming took 6 bases from V and 9 from J; bases not matched to a gene: 9. CDR3 DNA sequence: TGTGCCAGCAGCCCGGGACAGGGCATAGGTGAGCAGTTCTTC. As protein: CASSPGQGIGEQFF.

This clone was recorded a few times. The J gene is TRBJ2-7, the V gene TRBV6-6; unclear D gene. Looked up from germline, CDR1 is MNHNY and CDR2 is SVGAGI (reference sequence). V was clipped by 4 bases and J by 3 bases, with 13 bases between them. The CDR3 runs 14 residues. CDR3 coding DNA: TGTGCCAGCAGTTTCAAGAACGAGGACTACGAGCAGTACTTC. Residues: CASSFKNEDYEQYF.

Points on this clone: This CDR3 fails to terminate in the conserved phenylalanine or tryptophan, so it likely reflects a read error. The DNA is omitted, as the CDR3 cannot be located on it reliably, and the CDR3 follows TCRdb's listing. The gene calls are TRBV20-1 and TRBJ2-2; TRBD1, the D gene given by the table, was not confirmed from the DNA. Ends included, the CDR3 has 11 residues. Germline CDR1 DFQATT, CDR2 SNEGSKA (reference sequence). The chain's CDR3 is CSALTRTGLGI.

V and J are TRBV7-6 and TRBJ1-4, with D hard to call. CDR3 length: 13 residues. Germline values: CDR1 SGHVS, CDR2 FNYEAQ. With 2 bases removed from V and 11 bases from J, the gap between germline ends came to 12 bases. This chain's CDR3 is CASSLNTVEKLFF. The CDR3 nucleotides read TGTGCCAGCAGCTTAAATACAGTCGAGAAACTGTTTTTT.

The chain joins TRBV7-9 to TRBJ2-5; no definite D call. Trimming pared 1 base from V and 4 bases from J, leaving 13 bases between. This CDR3 has 15 residues. The germline gives CDR1 SEHNR, CDR2 FQNEAQ (reference sequence). The CDR3 reads CASSLGAHLSETQYF. CDR3 DNA sequence: TGTGCCAGCAGCTTAGGGGCGCATCTCTCAGAGACCCAGTACTTC.

This chain joins TRBV7-9 and TRBJ1-3; D may be TRBD1 (6 bases). Germline CDR1 and CDR2: SEHNR and FQNEAQ (reference sequence). V lost 5 bases, J lost 7 bases, and 18 bases lay in between. The CDR3 runs to 15 residues. CDR3 amino acids: CASSGGQFKGNTIYF. The CDR3 bases are TGTGCCAGCAGCGGAGGACAGTTCAAGGGCAACACCATATATTTT.

The chain links TRBV7-8 to TRBJ2-2, with D maybe TRBD1 (5 bases). Germline V gives CDR1 SGHVS, CDR2 FQNEAQ. V shed 0 bases and J shed 7 bases, with 9 bases lying between them. This CDR3 contains 14 residues. The CDR3 loop reads CASSLATESGELFF. CDR3 DNA sequence: TGTGCCAGCAGCTTAGCGACAGAGAGCGGGGAGCTGTTTTTT. The full variable domain, rest sourced from reference TRBV7-8 and TRBJ2-2, is GAGVSQSPRYKVAKRGQDVALRCDPISGHVSLFWYQQALGQGPEFLTYFQNEAQLDKSGLPSDRFFAERPEGSVSTLKIQRTQQEDSAVYLCASSLATESGELFFGEGSRLTVL.

The chain uses TRBV30 and TRBJ1-2; no clear D. Deletions cut 4 bases from V and 7 bases from J, with 13 bases between. Germline CDR1 and CDR2: GTSNPN and SVGIG (reference sequence). The CDR3 sequence is 12 residues long. The CDR3 is CAWILREVGYTF. In DNA, the CDR3 is TGTGCCTGGATATTGAGAGAGGTTGGCTACACCTTC.

This clone was seen once. This chain joins TRBV6-5 and TRBJ2-1, with unresolved D. The CDR3 length is 13 residues. From germline, CDR1 is MNHEY and CDR2 SVGAGI. V was trimmed by 4 bases and J by 4 bases, leaving 8 bases between them. CDR3 sequence: CASSSNRYNEQFF. CDR3 nucleotide sequence: TGTGCCAGCAGTTCCAACAGATACAATGAGCAGTTCTTC.

The chain uses TRBV7-9 and TRBJ2-7, with 10 bases fitting TRBD1. The V gene end was trimmed by 6 bases and the J gene end by 1 base; junction bases not matched to a gene: 6. Per germline, CDR1 SEHNR and CDR2 FQNEAQ (reference sequence). The CDR3 runs 15 residues. The CDR3 here is CASRPRTGGSYEQYF. In DNA, the CDR3 is TGTGCCAGCAGACCTAGGACAGGGGGTTCCTACGAGCAGTACTTC. The entire variable domain, with the rest obtained from reference TRBV7-9 and TRBJ2-7, is as follows: DTGVSQNPRHKITKRGQNVTFRCDPISEHNRLYWYRQTLGQGPEFLTYFQNEAQLEKSRLLSDRFSAERPKGSFSTLEIQRTEQGDSAMYLCASRPRTGGSYEQYFGPGTRLTVT.

The V call is TRBV29-1, the J call TRBJ2-2; TRBD2 might be the D (6 bases). Trimming pared 7 bases from V and 2 bases from J, leaving 11 bases between. The length of the CDR3 is 13 residues. Germline V CDR1 and CDR2: SQVTM, ANQGSEA. CDR3 DNA sequence: TGCAGCGGCGGGGATGGTAACACCGGGGAGCTGTTTTTT. Translated: CSGGDGNTGELFF.

A few counts support this clone. The chain is built from TRBV4-1 and TRBJ1-4; D unclear. The V gene lost 1 base and the J gene lost 6 bases, with 12 bases spanning the gap. Germline loops: CDR1 MGHRA, CDR2 YSYEKL. The CDR3 has 15 amino acids. The CDR3 protein is CASSQGAGLDEKLFF. In DNA, the CDR3 is TGCGCCAGCAGCCAAGGGGCAGGTTTGGATGAAAAACTGTTTTTT.

In nucleotides, the CDR3 is TGCGCCAGCAGCCCACTAGCGGGGGGGACCGGGGAGCTGTTTTTT. Protein: CASSPLAGGTGELFF. This chain links TRBV4-3 with TRBJ2-2; 13 positions match TRBD2. The junction had 1 base not matched to a gene; V was cut back by 4 bases and J by 5 bases. Germline V lookup: CDR1 LGHNA, CDR2 YSLEER. The CDR3 spans 15 residues.

J is TRBJ1-5 and V is TRBV28; a weak D match, TRBD1 (5 bases). Germline values: CDR1 MDHEN, CDR2 SYDVKM. The CDR3 is 15 amino acids. Between the trimmed V and J ends, which lost 6 bases and 0 bases, there was a span of 12 bases. CDR3: CASSTQGYSNQPQHF. CDR3 DNA: TGTGCCAGCAGCACCCAGGGCTATAGCAATCAGCCCCAGCATTTT.

This rearrangement joins TRBV11-3 to TRBJ2-5; 10 bases fit TRBD2. Germline assignment: CDR1 SGHNT and CDR2 YENEEA. The CDR3 spans 15 residues. V shed 5 bases, J shed 5 bases, and the junction held 8 bases outside the gene matches. For the CDR3, the DNA is TGTGCCAGCAGCAATCGGACTAGCGGCTCGGAGACCCAGTACTTC. Its protein product is CASSNRTSGSETQYF.

The chain employs TRBV13 and TRBJ2-1; the match to TRBD2 covers 14 bases. Trimming at V came to 7 bases and at J to 8 bases, leaving 10 bases not matched to a gene. CDR3 length: 16 residues. Germline values: CDR1 PRHDT, CDR2 FYEKMQ (reference sequence). The DNA of the CDR3 is TGTGCCAGCACCCTGACGACTAGCGGGGGGGAGTATGAGCAGTTCTTC. Translation: CASTLTTSGGEYEQFF.

The chain is built from TRBV7-6 and TRBJ1-2; perhaps TRBD1 as D (5 bases). This CDR3 has 13 amino acids. Germline V lookup: CDR1 SGHVS, CDR2 FNYEAQ. The ends were cut back, 1 base at V and 4 bases at J, with 7 bases in the middle. CDR3 residues: CASSLGDSYGYTF. The CDR3 nucleotides read TGTGCCAGCAGCTTAGGTGACAGCTATGGCTACACCTTC.

This clone was seen only a few times. The chain uses TRBV7-8 and TRBJ2-7; D possibly corresponds to TRBD2 (5 bases). The CDR3 consists of 13 residues. The germline V gene has CDR1 SGHVS and CDR2 FQNEAQ. The V gene lost 5 bases and the J gene lost 6 bases, with 14 bases spanning the gap. CDR3 coding DNA: TGTGCCAGCAGCCCCCGCCGGGGTGGCGAGCAGTACTTC. Protein sequence: CASSPRRGGEQYF. Full variable domain (rest looked up from reference TRBV7-8 and TRBJ2-7): GAGVSQSPRYKVAKRGQDVALRCDPISGHVSLFWYQQALGQGPEFLTYFQNEAQLDKSGLPSDRFFAERPEGSVSTLKIQRTQQEDSAVYLCASSPRRGGEQYFGPGTRLTVT.

This clone has more than one count but fewer than ten. This chain connects TRBV15 to TRBJ1-2; 7 bases agree with TRBD1. Per germline, CDR1 LNHNV and CDR2 YYDKDF (reference sequence). CDR3 length: 15 residues. V dropped 0 bases and J dropped 6; count of bases not matched to a gene: 7. The CDR3 DNA sequence: TGTGCCACCAGCAGAGATCTGTCAGGGGGTAATGGCTACACCTTC. It specifies CATSRDLSGGNGYTF.

This clone was seen a few times. CDR3 loop: CASSLGAGELFF. The CDR3 DNA follows: TGTGCCAGCAGCTTAGGAGCCGGGGAGCTGTTTTTT. J is TRBJ2-2 and V is TRBV7-9, with D unresolved. Looked up from germline, CDR1 is SEHNR and CDR2 is FQNEAQ (reference sequence). The CDR3 loop spans 12 amino acids. V was trimmed by 1 base and J by 6 bases, leaving 3 bases between them. The complete variable domain, with remaining parts taken from reference TRBV7-9 and TRBJ2-2, reads DTGVSQNPRHKITKRGQNVTFRCDPISEHNRLYWYRQTLGQGPEFLTYFQNEAQLEKSRLLSDRFSAERPKGSFSTLEIQRTEQGDSAMYLCASSLGAGELFFGEGSRLTVL.

This clone has only a few counts. This chain uses TRBV7-9 with TRBJ2-1; perhaps TRBD2 as D (6 bases). The CDR3 covers 15 residues. Looked up from germline, CDR1 is SEHNR and CDR2 is FQNEAQ (reference sequence). V was shortened by 5 bases and J by 2 bases, with 13 bases between the two germline ends. DNA for the CDR3: TGTGCCAGCAGCGGAGGGGCTGGCCCCTACAATGAGCAGTTCTTC. Amino acid sequence: CASSGGAGPYNEQFF. Full variable domain (remainder filled in from reference TRBV7-9 and TRBJ2-1): DTGVSQNPRHKITKRGQNVTFRCDPISEHNRLYWYRQTLGQGPEFLTYFQNEAQLEKSRLLSDRFSAERPKGSFSTLEIQRTEQGDSAMYLCASSGGAGPYNEQFFGPGTRLTVL.

J is TRBJ2-7 and V is TRBV28; 7 nucleotides align to TRBD1. Germline V gene sequence: CDR1 MDHEN, CDR2 SYDVKM. J gave up 5 bases and V 7 bases, and 8 bases lay outside the gene matches. The CDR3 extends over 13 amino acids. The CDR3 sequence is CASMETGIDEQYF. Here the CDR3 DNA reads TGTGCCAGCATGGAGACAGGGATCGACGAGCAGTACTTC.

This clone was counted a few times. This chain connects TRBV7-9 to TRBJ2-3; 7 bases map to TRBD2. Germline assignment: CDR1 SEHNR and CDR2 FQNEAQ (reference sequence). V lost 3 bases to trimming and J lost 5 bases; unmatched junction nucleotides: 14. The CDR3 sequence is 17 residues long. The CDR3 region is CASSFPRLAVRRDTQYF. The CDR3 DNA sequence: TGTGCCAGCAGCTTCCCCCGTCTAGCGGTCAGGAGAGATACGCAGTATTTT.

This clone showed up just a few times. This sequence joins TRBV5-7 and TRBJ1-2; TRBD1 aligns across 7 bases. TRBV5-7 is known as an ORF, though its function is uncertain. The ends lost 5 bases at V and 5 bases at J; junction bases unmatched: 6. The CDR3 sequence is 13 residues long. The CDR3 DNA follows: TGTGCCAGCAGTTACTCGACAGGGTATGGCTACACCTTC. Its translation: CASSYSTGYGYTF.

V is TRBV7-8 and J is TRBJ1-6, with 11 bases fitting TRBD1. J gave up 10 bases and V 7 bases, and 6 bases lay outside the gene matches. CDR1 SGHVS and CDR2 FQNEAQ come from the germline V gene. The length of the CDR3 is 14 residues. The CDR3 region is CASKGGTGGSPLHF. Here the CDR3 DNA reads TGTGCCAGCAAAGGGGGGACAGGGGGATCACCCCTCCACTTT. The full variable domain, its missing parts supplied by reference TRBV7-8 and TRBJ1-6, is GAGVSQSPRYKVAKRGQDVALRCDPISGHVSLFWYQQALGQGPEFLTYFQNEAQLDKSGLPSDRFFAERPEGSVSTLKIQRTQQEDSAVYLCASKGGTGGSPLHFGNGTRLTVT.